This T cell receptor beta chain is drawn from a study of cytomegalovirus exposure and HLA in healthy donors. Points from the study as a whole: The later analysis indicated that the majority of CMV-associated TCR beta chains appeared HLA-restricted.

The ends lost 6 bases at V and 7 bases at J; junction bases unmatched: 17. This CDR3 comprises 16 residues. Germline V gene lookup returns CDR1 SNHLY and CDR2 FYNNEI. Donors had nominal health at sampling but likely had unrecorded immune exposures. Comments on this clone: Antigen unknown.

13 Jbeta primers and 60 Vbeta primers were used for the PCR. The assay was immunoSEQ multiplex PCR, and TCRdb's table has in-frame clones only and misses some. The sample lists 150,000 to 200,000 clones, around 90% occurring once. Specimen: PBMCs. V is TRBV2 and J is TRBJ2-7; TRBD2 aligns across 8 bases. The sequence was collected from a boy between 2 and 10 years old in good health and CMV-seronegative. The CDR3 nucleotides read TGTGCCAGCAGCGACCTCTCCGGGAGGGCCTTCGATGAGCAGTACTTC. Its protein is CASSDLSGRAFDEQYF.